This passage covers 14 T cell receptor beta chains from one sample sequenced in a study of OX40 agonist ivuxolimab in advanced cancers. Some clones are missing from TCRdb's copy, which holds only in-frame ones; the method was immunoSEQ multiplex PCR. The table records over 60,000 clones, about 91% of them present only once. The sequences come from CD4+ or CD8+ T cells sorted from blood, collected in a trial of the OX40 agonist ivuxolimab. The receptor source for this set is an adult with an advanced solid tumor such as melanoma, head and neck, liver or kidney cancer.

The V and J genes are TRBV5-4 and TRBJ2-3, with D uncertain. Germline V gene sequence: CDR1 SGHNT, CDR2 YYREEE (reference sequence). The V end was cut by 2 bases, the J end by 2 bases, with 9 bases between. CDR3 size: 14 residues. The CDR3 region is CASSFGQTTDTQYF. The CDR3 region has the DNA TGTGCCAGCAGCTTTGGTCAGACCACAGATACGCAGTATTTT.

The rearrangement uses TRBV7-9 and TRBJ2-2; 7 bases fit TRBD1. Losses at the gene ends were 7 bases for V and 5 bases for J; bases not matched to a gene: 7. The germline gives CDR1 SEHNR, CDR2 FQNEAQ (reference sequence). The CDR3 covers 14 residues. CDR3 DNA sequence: TGTGCCAGCACCAATTCAGGGGGAACCGGGGAGCTGTTTTTT. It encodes CASTNSGGTGELFF.

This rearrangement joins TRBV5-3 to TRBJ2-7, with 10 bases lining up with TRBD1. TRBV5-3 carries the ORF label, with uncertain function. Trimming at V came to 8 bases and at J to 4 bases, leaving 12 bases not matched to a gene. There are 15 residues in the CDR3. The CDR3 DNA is TGTGCCAGCAGCACTGGACAGGGGGTCCAATACGAGCAGTACTTC. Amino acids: CASSTGQGVQYEQYF.

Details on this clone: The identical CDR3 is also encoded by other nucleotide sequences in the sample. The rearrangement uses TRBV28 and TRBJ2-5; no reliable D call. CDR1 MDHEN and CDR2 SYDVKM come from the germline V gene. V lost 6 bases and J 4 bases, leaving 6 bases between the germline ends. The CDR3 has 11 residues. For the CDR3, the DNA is TGTGCCAGCAGCCCCAGAGAGACCCAGTACTTC. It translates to CASSPRETQYF.

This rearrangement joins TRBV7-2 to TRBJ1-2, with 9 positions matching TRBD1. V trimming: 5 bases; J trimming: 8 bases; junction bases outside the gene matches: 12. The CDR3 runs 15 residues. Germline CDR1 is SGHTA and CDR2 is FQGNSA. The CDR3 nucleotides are TGTGCCAGCAGCACCCGGACAGGGGCGACGGAAGGCTACACCTTC. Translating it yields CASSTRTGATEGYTF.

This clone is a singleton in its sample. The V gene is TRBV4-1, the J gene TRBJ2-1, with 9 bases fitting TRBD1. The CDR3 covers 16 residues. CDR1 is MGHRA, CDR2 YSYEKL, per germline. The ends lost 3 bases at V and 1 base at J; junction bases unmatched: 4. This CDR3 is CASSHIDRGSYNEQFF. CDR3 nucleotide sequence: TGCGCCAGCAGCCACATCGACAGGGGGTCCTACAATGAGCAGTTCTTC.

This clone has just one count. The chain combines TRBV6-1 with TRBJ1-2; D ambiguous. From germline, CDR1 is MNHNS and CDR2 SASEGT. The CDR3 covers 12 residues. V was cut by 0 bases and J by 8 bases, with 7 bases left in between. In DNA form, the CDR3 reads TGTGCCAGCAGTGAAGCGCTGGTGGGCTACACCTTC. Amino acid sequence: CASSEALVGYTF.

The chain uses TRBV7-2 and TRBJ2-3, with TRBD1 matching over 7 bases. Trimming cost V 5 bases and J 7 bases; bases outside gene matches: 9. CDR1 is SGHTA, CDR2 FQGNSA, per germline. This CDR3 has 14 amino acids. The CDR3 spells CASSPWTGPNTQYF. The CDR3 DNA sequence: TGTGCCAGCAGCCCTTGGACAGGTCCGAATACGCAGTATTTT. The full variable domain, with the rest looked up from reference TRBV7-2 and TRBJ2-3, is GAGVSQSPSNKVTEKGKDVELRCDPISGHTALYWYRQSLGQGLEFLIYFQGNSAPDKSGLPSDRFSAERTGGSVSTLTIQRTQQEDSAVYLCASSPWTGPNTQYFGPGTRLTVL.

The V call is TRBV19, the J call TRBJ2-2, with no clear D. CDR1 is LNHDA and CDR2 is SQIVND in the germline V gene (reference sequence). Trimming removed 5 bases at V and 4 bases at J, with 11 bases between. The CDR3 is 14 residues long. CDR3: CASSVGSGTGELFF. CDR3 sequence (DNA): TGTGCCAGTAGTGTGGGGTCGGGCACCGGGGAGCTGTTTTTT.

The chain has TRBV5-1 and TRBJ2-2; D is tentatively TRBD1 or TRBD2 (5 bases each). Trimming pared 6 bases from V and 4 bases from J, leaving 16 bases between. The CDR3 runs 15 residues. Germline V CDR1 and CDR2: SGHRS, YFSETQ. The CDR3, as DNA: TGCGCCAGCAACTGGGGGATGATCGGCACCGGGGAGCTGTTTTTT. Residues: CASNWGMIGTGELFF.

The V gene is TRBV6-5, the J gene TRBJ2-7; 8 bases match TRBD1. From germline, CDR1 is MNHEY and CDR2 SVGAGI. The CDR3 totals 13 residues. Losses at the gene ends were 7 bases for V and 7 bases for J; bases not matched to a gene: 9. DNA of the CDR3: TGTGCCAGCAATGACAGGGGCAGCGGGGAGCAGTACTTC. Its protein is CASNDRGSGEQYF.

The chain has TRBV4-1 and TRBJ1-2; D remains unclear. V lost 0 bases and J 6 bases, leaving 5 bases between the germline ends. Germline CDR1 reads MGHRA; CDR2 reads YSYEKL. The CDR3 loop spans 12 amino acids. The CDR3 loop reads CASSQEGHGYTF. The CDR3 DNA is TGCGCCAGCAGCCAAGAAGGACATGGCTACACCTTC.

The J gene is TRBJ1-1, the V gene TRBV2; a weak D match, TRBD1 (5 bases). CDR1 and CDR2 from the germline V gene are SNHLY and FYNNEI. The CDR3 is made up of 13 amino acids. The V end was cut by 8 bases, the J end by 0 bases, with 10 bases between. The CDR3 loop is CASCRDMNTEAFF. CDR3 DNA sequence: TGTGCCAGCTGCAGGGATATGAACACTGAAGCTTTCTTT. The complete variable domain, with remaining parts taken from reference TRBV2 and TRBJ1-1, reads EPEVTQTPSHQVTQMGQEVILRCVPISNHLYFYWYRQILGQKVEFLVSFYNNEISEKSEIFDDQFSVERPDGSNFTLKIRSTKLEDSAMYFCASCRDMNTEAFFGQGTRLTVV.

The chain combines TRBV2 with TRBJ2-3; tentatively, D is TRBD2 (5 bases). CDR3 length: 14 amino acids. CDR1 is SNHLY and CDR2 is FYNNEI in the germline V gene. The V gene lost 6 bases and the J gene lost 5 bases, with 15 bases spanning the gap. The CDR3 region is CASRPRGLGDTQYF. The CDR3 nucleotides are TGTGCCAGCAGACCCCGGGGTCTCGGAGATACGCAGTATTTT.